What follows is one T cell receptor (beta chain) and its context. Its cognate antigen is unknown. The table came from immunoSEQ multiplex PCR; TCRdb's copy has only in-frame clones and leaves some out. The table lists approximately 35,000 clones, 92% of them singletons. These data are taken from a study of chemoradiotherapy in HPV16-positive cancers. Looking at the study overall: Candidate HPV-specific T-cell clones and common TCR motifs came from functional assays in a couple of HPV16-positive patients.

Trimming cost V 6 bases and J 5 bases; bases outside gene matches: 15. Germline V gene data show CDR1 as MNHEY and CDR2 as SMNVEV (reference sequence). This CDR3 has 19 amino acids. General study points: HPV-responsive T-cell expansion during chemoradiotherapy was linked to improved recurrence-free survival in HPV16-positive patients.

The chain is built from TRBV27 and TRBJ2-1; the match to TRBD2 covers 14 bases. The specimen was blood, collected from a patient who underwent chemoradiotherapy. The receptor was isolated from a human donor with HPV-associated anogenital cancer. This CDR3 reads CASRPLGLAGGLRNNEQFF. CDR3 nucleotides: TGTGCCAGCAGACCACTCGGACTAGCGGGGGGCCTGAGGAACAATGAGCAGTTCTTC.